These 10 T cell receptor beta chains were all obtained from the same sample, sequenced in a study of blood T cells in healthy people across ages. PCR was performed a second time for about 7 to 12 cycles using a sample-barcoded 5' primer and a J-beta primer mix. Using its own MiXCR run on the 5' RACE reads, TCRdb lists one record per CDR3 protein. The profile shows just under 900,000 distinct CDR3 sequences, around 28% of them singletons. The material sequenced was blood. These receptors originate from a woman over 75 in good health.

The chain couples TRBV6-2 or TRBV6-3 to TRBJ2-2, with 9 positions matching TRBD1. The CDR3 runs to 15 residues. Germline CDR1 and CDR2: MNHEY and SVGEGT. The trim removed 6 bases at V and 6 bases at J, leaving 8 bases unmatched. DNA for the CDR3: TGTGCCAGCAGAGGGACAGGGAATTTTGCCGGGGAGCTGTTTTTT. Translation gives CASRGTGNFAGELFF.

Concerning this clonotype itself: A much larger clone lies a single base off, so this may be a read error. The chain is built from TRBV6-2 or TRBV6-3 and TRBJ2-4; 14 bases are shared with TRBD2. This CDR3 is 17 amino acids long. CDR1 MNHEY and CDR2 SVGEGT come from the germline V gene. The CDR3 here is CASSRTSGGIAKNIQDF. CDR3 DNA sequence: TGTGCCAGCAGCCGGACTAGCGGGGGGATAGCCAAAAACATTCAGGACTTC.

The CDR3 nucleotides read TGTGCCACCAGCAGAATGACAGGGGGAGGTTCGAACACCGGGGAGCTGTTTTTT. This sequence encodes CATSRMTGGGSNTGELFF. The chain is built from TRBV15 and TRBJ2-2; TRBD1 aligns across 9 bases. The ends lost 2 bases at V and 0 bases at J; junction bases unmatched: 7. The germline V gene encodes CDR1 LNHNV and CDR2 YYDKDF (reference sequence). This CDR3 contains 18 residues.

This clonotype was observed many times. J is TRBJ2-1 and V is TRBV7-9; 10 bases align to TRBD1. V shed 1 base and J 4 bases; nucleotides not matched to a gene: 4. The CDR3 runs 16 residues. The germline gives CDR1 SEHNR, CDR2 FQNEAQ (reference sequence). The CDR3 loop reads CASSLVPDRGYNEQFF. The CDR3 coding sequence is TGTGCCAGCAGCTTAGTACCGGACAGGGGGTACAATGAGCAGTTCTTC.

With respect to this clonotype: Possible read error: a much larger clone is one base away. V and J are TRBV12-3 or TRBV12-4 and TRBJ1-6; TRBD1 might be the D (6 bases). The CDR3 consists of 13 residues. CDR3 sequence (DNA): TGTGCCAGCAGAGGAACAGGGAATTCACCCCCCCACTTT. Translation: CASRGTGNSPPHF.

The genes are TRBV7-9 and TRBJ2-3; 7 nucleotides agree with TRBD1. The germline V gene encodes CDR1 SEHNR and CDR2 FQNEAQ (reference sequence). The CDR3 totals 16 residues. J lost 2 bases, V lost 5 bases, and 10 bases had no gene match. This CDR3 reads CASSQMTGNPTDTQYF. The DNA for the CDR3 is TGTGCCAGCAGCCAGATGACAGGGAACCCCACAGATACGCAGTATTTT.

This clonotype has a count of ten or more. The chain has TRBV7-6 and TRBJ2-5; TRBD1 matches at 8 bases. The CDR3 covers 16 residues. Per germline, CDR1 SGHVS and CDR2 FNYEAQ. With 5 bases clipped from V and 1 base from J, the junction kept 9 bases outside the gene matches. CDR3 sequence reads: CASSQIYQGAQETQYF. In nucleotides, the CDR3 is TGTGCCAGCAGCCAAATATATCAGGGGGCCCAAGAGACCCAGTACTTC. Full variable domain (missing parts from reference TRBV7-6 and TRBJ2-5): GAGVSQSPRYKVTKRGQDVALRCDPISGHVSLYWYRQALGQGPEFLTYFNYEAQQDKSGLPNDRFSAERPEGSISTLTIQRTEQRDSAMYRCASSQIYQGAQETQYFGPGTRLLVL.

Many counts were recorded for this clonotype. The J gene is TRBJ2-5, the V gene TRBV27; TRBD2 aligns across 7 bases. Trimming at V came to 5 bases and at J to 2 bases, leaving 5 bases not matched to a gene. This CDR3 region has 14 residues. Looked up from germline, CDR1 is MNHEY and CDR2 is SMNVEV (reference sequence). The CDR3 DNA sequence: TGTGCCAGCAGTCGGGCGGGGGTGCAAGAGACCCAGTACTTC. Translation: CASSRAGVQETQYF.

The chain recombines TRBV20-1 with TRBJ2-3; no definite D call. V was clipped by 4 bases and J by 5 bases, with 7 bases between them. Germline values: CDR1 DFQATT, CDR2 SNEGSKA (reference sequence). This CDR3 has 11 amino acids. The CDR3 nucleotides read TGCAGTGCTAATAGACTAGATACGCAGTATTTT. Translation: CSANRLDTQYF.

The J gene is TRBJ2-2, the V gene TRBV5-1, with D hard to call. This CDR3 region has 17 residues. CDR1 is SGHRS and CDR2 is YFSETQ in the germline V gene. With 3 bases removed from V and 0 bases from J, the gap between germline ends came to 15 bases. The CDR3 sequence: CASSSTGSITNTGELFF. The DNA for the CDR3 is TGCGCCAGCAGCTCAACCGGCAGTATTACGAACACCGGGGAGCTGTTTTTT.